A selection of T cell receptor beta chains follows, all from one sample in a study of neoadjuvant nivolumab and ipilimumab in lung cancer. The protocol was immunoSEQ multiplex PCR, while the TCRdb copy is restricted to in-frame clones and leaves out a portion. The sample carries about 17,000 clones, 70% to 80% recorded once. Source: tumor tissue, taken after neoadjuvant nivolumab, alone or with ipilimumab, at or shortly before surgery. Receptors originate from an adult with non-small cell lung cancer. Both conserved end residues are part of each CDR3. A D gene is named only where the DNA matches it firmly. Clone size is not always given. Where it is, it says once, few, many or a class for expanded clones.

J gene,V gene,D gene,clone size,CDR3 protein,CDR3 DNA
TRBJ2-7,TRBV7-2,.,once,CASSLRAHEQYF,TGTGCCAGCAGCCTAAGGGCCCACGAGCAGTACTTC
TRBJ1-2,TRBV9,.,once,CASSGLPPNYGYTF,TGTGCCAGCAGCGGCTTGCCGCCCAACTATGGCTACACCTTC
TRBJ2-7,TRBV6-5,TRBD1,.,CASSKGGVTSYEQYF,TGTGCCAGCAGCAAAGGGGGCGTAACGTCTTACGAGCAGTACTTC
TRBJ2-7,TRBV5-1,.,.,CASSAVGSSYEQYF,TGCGCCAGCAGCGCAGTGGGGAGCTCCTACGAGCAGTACTTC
TRBJ2-7,TRBV5-1,TRBD1,.,CASNTGGDFYEQYF,TGCGCCAGCAATACAGGGGGCGACTTCTACGAGCAGTACTTC
TRBJ2-7,TRBV7-2,.,.,CASSLGGGGVYEQYF,TGTGCCAGCAGCTTAGGCGGGGGCGGAGTGTACGAGCAGTACTTC
TRBJ2-5,TRBV4-3,.,.,CASSQEGGSETQYF,TGCGCCAGCAGCCAAGAGGGGGGAAGCGAGACCCAGTACTTC
TRBJ1-6,TRBV5-8,.,.,CASSLLWTAGSPLHF,TGTGCCAGCAGCCTACTTTGGACAGCGGGATCACCCCTCCACTTT
TRBJ2-3,TRBV2,.,.,CASSRREAVTDTQYF,TGTGCCAGCAGTCGAAGGGAAGCGGTCACAGATACGCAGTATTTT
TRBJ2-2,TRBV6-6,.,.,CASSYPGGGTGELFF,TGTGCCAGCAGTTACCCAGGGGGGGGCACCGGGGAGCTGTTTTTT
TRBJ2-5,TRBV29-1,TRBD2,.,CSVDQRGTQETQYF,TGCAGCGTTGACCAGCGGGGGACACAAGAGACCCAGTACTTC